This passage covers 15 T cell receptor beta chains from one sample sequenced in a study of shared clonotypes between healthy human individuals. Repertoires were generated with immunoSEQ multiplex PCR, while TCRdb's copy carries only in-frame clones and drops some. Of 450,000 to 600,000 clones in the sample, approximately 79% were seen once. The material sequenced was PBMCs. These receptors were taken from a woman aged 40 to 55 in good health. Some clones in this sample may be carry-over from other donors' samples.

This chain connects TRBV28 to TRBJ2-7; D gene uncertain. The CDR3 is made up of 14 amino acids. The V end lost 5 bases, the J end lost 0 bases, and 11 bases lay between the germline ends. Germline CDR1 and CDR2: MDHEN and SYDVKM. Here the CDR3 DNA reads TGTGCCAGCAGTCCTATAAAAGTCTCCTACGAGCAGTACTTC. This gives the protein CASSPIKVSYEQYF. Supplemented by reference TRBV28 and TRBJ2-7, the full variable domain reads DVKVTQSSRYLVKRTGEKVFLECVQDMDHENMFWYRQDPGLGLRLIYFSYDVKMKEKGDIPEGYSVSREKKERFSLILESASTNQTSMYLCASSPIKVSYEQYFGPGTRLTVT.

In DNA form, the CDR3 reads TGTGCCAGCACCTACAGCGCTGGGGGAAACACAGATACGCAGTATTTT. This encodes CASTYSAGGNTDTQYF. This chain connects TRBV28 to TRBJ2-3; D is perhaps TRBD1 or TRBD2 (5 bases each). Per germline, CDR1 MDHEN and CDR2 SYDVKM. The CDR3 covers 16 residues. Trimming removed 7 bases at V and 2 bases at J, with 19 bases between.

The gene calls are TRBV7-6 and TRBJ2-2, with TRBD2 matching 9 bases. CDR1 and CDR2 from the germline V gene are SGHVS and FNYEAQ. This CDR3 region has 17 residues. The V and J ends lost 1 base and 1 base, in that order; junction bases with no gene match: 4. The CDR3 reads CASSLGGSGRNTGELFF. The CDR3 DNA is TGTGCCAGCAGCTTAGGCGGTAGCGGGAGGAACACCGGGGAGCTGTTTTTT.

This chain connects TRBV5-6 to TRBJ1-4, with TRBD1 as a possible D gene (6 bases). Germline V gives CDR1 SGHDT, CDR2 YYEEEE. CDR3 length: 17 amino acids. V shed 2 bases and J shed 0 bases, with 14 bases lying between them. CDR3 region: CASSFGQSVATNEKLFF. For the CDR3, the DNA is TGTGCCAGCAGCTTTGGACAGTCAGTTGCAACTAATGAAAAACTGTTTTTT.

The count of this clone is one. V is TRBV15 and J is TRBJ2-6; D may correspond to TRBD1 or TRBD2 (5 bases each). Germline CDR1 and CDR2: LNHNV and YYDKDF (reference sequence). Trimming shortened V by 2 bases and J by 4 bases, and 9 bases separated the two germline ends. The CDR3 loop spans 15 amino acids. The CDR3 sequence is CATSRRGTGANVLTF. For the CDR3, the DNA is TGTGCCACCAGCAGAAGAGGGACCGGGGCCAACGTCCTGACTTTC.

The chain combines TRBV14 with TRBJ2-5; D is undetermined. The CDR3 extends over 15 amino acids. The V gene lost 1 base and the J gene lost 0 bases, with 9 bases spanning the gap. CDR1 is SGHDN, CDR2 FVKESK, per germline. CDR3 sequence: CASSQVSSHQETQYF. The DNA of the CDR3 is TGTGCCAGCAGCCAAGTCTCGTCACACCAAGAGACCCAGTACTTC.

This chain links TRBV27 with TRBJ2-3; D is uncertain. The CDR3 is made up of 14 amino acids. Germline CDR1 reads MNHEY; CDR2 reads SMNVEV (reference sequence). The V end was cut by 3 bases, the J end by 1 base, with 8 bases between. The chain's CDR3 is CASSFATGTDTQYF. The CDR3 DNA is TGTGCCAGCAGTTTCGCTACGGGCACAGATACGCAGTATTTT.

The CDR3 spells CAISPRESSGNTIYF. The CDR3 region has the DNA TGTGCCATCAGCCCCCGGGAGAGCTCTGGAAACACCATATATTTT. The gene calls are TRBV10-3 and TRBJ1-3; D call uncertain. V gave up 6 bases and J gave up 0 bases, with 12 bases separating them. The CDR3 length is 15 residues. Germline assignment: CDR1 ENHRY and CDR2 SYGVKD.

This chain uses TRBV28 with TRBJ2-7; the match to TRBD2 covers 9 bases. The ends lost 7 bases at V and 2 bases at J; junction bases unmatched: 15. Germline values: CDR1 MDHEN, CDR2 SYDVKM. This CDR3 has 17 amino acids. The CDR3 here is CASNQRLLAGGPYEQYF. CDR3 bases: TGTGCCAGCAATCAAAGGCTACTTGCGGGAGGGCCCTACGAGCAGTACTTC.

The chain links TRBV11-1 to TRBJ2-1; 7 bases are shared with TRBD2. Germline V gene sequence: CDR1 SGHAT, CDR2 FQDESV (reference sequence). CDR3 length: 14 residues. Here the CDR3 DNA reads TGTGCGAGCCTGGGAGGGACCCTCTACAATGAGCAGTTCTTC. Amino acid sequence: CASLGGTLYNEQFF.

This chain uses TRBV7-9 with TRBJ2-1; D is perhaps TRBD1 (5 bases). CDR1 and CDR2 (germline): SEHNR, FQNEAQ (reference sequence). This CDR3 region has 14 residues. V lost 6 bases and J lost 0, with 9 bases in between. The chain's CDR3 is CASSHRSSYNEQFF. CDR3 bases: TGTGCCAGCAGTCACAGGAGCTCCTACAATGAGCAGTTCTTC.

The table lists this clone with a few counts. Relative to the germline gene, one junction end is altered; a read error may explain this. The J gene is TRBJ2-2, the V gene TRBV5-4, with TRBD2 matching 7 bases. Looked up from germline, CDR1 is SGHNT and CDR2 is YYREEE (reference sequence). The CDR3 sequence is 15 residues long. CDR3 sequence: CASTLGGSGTGELFF. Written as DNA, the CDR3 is TGTGCCAGCACCTTGGGAGGGAGTGGAACCGGGGAGCTGTTTTTT.

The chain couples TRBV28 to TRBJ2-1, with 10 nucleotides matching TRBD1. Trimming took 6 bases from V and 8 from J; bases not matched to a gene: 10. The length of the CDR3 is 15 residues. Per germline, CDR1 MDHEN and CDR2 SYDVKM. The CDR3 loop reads CASSPPGQGRYEQFF. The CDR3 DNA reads TGTGCCAGCAGCCCCCCGGGACAGGGGAGGTATGAGCAGTTCTTC. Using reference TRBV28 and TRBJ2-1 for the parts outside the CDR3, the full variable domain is DVKVTQSSRYLVKRTGEKVFLECVQDMDHENMFWYRQDPGLGLRLIYFSYDVKMKEKGDIPEGYSVSREKKERFSLILESASTNQTSMYLCASSPPGQGRYEQFFGPGTRLTVL.

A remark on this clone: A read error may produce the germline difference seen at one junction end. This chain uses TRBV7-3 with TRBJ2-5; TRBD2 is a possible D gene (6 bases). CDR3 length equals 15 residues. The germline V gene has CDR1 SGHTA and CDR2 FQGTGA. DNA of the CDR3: TGTGTCAGCAGCTCCCCGGGGACTTCGGAAGAGACCCAGTACTTC. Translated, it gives CVSSSPGTSEETQYF.

This CDR3 is CASSSPVGRVHREQFF. The DNA of the CDR3 is TGTGCCAGCAGTTCCCCGGTTGGGCGCGTCCACCGTGAGCAGTTCTTC. This chain connects TRBV27 to TRBJ2-1; no definite D call. The germline gives CDR1 MNHEY, CDR2 SMNVEV (reference sequence). Trimming pared 4 bases from V and 9 bases from J, leaving 22 bases between. CDR3 length: 16 residues.